This T cell receptor beta chain derives from a study of blood T cell repertoires in COVID-19. Background on the study: Samples taken during acute and convalescent COVID-19 were collected in the United States, Italy and Spain. T cells, B-cell-depleted T cells, or PBMCs provided the cDNA or gDNA that served as material.

CDR1 is SGDLS, CDR2 YYNGEE, per germline. The CDR3 totals 13 residues. Trimming took 4 bases from V and 1 from J, leaving 8 bases between them. How the authors handled the data: The authors estimated nucleated cell counts from reference gene primer amplification. This table comes from immunoSEQ multiplex PCR, and its TCRdb copy is limited to in-frame clones, with some not included. That table gives V, J and clone size, and the DNA gave D and trimming. The sample includes some 67,000 clones, around nine tenths seen only once; the top ten take 1% to 1.5%. The specimen sequenced was peripheral blood. The sequence derives from a woman aged 60 to 75 with acute or convalescent COVID-19. The gene calls are TRBV9 and TRBJ1-1; D possibly corresponds to TRBD1 (5 bases). As DNA, the CDR3 is TGTGCCAGCAGCTACGGGGGGAACACTGAAGCTTTCTTT. Translated: CASSYGGNTEAFF.